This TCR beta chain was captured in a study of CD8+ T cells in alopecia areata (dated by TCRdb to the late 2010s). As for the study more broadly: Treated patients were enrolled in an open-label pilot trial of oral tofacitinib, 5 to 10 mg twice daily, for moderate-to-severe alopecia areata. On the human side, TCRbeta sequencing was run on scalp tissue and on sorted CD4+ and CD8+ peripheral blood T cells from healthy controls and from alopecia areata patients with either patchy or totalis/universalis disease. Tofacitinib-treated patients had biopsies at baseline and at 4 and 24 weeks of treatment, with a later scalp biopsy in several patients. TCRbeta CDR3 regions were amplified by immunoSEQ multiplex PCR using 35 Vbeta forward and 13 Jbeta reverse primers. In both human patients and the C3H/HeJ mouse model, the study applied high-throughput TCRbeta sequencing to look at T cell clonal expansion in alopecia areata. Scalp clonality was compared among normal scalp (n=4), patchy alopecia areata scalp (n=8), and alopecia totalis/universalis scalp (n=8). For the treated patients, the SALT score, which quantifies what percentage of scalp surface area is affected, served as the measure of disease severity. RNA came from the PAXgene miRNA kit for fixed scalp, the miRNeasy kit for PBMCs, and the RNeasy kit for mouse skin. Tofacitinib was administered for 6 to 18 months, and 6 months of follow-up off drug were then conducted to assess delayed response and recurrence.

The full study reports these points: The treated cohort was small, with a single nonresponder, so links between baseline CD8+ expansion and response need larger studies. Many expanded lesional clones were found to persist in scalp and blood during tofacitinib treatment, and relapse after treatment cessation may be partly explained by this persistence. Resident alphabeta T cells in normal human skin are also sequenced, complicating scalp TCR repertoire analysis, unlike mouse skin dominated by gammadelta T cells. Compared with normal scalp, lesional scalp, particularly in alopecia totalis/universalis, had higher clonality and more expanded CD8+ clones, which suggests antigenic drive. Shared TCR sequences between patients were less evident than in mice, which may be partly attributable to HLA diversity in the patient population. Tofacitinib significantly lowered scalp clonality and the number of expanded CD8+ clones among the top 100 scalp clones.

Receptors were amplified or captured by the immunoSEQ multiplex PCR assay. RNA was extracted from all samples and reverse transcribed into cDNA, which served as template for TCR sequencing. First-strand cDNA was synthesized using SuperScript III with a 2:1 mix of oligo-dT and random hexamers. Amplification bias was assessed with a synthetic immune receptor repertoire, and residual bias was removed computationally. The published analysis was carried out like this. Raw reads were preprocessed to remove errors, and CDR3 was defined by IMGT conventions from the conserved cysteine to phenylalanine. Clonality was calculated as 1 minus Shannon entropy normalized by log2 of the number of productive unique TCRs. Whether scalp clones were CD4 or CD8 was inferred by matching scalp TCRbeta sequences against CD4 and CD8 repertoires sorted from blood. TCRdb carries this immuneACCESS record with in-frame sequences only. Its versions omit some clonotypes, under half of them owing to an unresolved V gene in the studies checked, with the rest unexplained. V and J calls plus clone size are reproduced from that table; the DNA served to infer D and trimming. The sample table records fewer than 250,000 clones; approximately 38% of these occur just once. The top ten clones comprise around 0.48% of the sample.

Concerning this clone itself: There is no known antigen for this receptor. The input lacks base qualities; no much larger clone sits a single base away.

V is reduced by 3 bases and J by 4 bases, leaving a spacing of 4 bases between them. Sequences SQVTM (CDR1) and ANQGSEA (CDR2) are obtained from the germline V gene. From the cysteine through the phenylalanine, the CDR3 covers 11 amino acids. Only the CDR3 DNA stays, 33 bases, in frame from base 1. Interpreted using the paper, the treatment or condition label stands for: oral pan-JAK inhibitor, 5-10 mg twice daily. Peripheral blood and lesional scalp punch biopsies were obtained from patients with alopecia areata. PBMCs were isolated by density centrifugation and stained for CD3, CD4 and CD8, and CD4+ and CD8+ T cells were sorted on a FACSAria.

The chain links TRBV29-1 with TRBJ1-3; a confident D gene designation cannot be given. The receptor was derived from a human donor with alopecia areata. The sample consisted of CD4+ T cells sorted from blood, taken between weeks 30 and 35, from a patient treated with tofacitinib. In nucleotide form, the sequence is TGCAGCGTTGAGGTCGGAAACACCATATATTTT. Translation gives CSVEVGNTIYF.